This TCR beta chain originates from a study of T cells in localized non-small cell lung cancer. General observations from the study: It was uninvolved adjacent lung that showed the highest T cell clonality, exceeding tumor. For the top 100 tumor clones, a median approximately 61 also appeared in adjacent lung.

Points on this clone: The antigen remains undetermined.

Sequenced by immunoSEQ multiplex PCR; TCRdb stores in-frame clones only, minus some. Among fewer than 20,000 clones listed, around 80% were seen once. This CDR3 comprises 13 residues. The V gene's germline CDR1 is GTSNPN and CDR2 SVGIG (reference sequence). The germline V and J ends were trimmed by 3 bases and 7 bases, with 16 bases remaining between them. The starting material was peripheral blood, obtained before any cancer treatment. The rearrangement joins TRBV30 to TRBJ2-7, with D perhaps being TRBD1 or TRBD2 (6 bases each). The receptor was derived from a male donor at least 60 years old with stage III lung adenocarcinoma. As DNA, the CDR3 is TGTGCCTGGAGCGTCCCGGGGGCAGGGGAGCAGTACTTC. This translates into CAWSVPGAGEQYF.